This T cell receptor beta chain was identified during a study of response to subunit inactivated influenza vaccine. This clonotype was counted a few times. The V end lost 4 bases, the J end lost 1 base, and 10 bases lay between the germline ends. Germline CDR1 is SQVTM and CDR2 is ANQGSEA. There are 13 residues in the CDR3. MiXCR was run by TCRdb on the RT-PCR reads, yielding one entry per CDR3 protein. The data contain almost 250,000 distinct CDR3 sequences, 9% to 15% of them singletons. The chain employs TRBV29-1 and TRBJ1-1; TRBD1 is a possible D gene (5 bases). This specimen was non-naive T cells sorted from PBMCs, taken 14 days before vaccination. The receptor comes from a man aged 50 to 59 who received an inactivated influenza vaccine. CDR3 residues: CSVGGSPNTEAFF. DNA for the CDR3: TGCAGCGTTGGGGGCAGCCCGAACACTGAAGCTTTCTTT.